This TCR beta chain was captured in a study of T cell repertoires in cytomegalovirus infection. Study at large: Public TCR beta signatures were indicative of both CMV infection and a matching HLA type.

The CDR3 totals 12 residues. The V end was cut by 4 bases, the J end by 7 bases, with 10 bases between. Study-level results: CMV-specific TCR beta clonotypes restricted by HLA-C were the ones dominating the ex vivo response.

Concerning this clonotype: Its antigen remains unidentified.

TCRdb reprocessed the reads with MiXCR, giving one entry per CDR3 protein. The sample consists of roughly 90,000 distinct CDR3 sequences, roughly 25% of them appearing once. The clonotype comes from a human donor in good health (CMV status not recorded). Some clones in this sample may be carry-over from other donors' samples. Sample: CD8+ T cells from cultured PBMCs, taken from culture after CMV antigen stimulation. V is TRBV12-3 or TRBV12-4 and J is TRBJ1-2; the D gene is possibly TRBD1 (6 bases). The CDR3 DNA follows: TGTGCCAGCAGTTCCCCGGGGGCTGGCTACACCTTC. Translated, it gives CASSSPGAGYTF.